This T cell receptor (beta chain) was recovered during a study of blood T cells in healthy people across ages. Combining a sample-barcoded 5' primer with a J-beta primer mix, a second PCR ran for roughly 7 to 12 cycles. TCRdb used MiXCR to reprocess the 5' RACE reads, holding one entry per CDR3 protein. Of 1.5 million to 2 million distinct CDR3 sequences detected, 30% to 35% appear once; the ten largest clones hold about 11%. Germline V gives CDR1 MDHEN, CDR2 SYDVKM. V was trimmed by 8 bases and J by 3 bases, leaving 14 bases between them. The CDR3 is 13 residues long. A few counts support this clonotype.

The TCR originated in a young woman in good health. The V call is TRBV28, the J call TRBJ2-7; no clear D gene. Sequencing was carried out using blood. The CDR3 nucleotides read TGTGCCAGCGCCCCCACTAATTTCTACGAGCAGTACTTC. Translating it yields CASAPTNFYEQYF.